Shown below are 7 T cell receptor beta chains from a single sample sequenced in a study of early stage breast cancer tumors. Sequenced by immunoSEQ multiplex PCR; TCRdb stores in-frame clones only, minus some. The sample records about 72,000 clones, under 85% being singletons. Sequenced material: blood. The origin of the receptors is a person in their sixties or seventies with breast cancer.

This clone was observed a few times. The chain combines TRBV6-5 with TRBJ2-5; D is perhaps TRBD1 (5 bases). Trimming pared 6 bases from V and 5 bases from J, leaving 10 bases between. The CDR3 extends over 12 amino acids. CDR1 and CDR2 from the germline V gene are MNHEY and SVGAGI. The CDR3 region is CASRGARETQYF. CDR3 nucleotide sequence: TGTGCCAGCAGAGGGGCAAGGGAGACCCAGTACTTC.

This clone was observed a few times. The V gene is TRBV15, the J gene TRBJ2-7, with 10 bases that match TRBD2. The ends lost 2 bases at V and 7 bases at J; junction bases unmatched: 17. Germline lookup yields CDR1 LNHNV and CDR2 YYDKDF (reference sequence). The CDR3 has 18 amino acids. The CDR3 protein is CATSRPHGLAGDSGEQYF. For the CDR3, the DNA is TGTGCCACCAGCAGACCCCACGGGCTAGCGGGAGATTCGGGAGAGCAGTACTTC.

The rearrangement links TRBV12-2 to TRBJ2-7; TRBD2, the table's D call, was not compared with the DNA. TRBV12-2 is marked as a pseudogene. CDR3 length: 16 amino acids. CDR3 protein: CASRLARATTRYEQYF. CDR3 nucleotides: TGTGCAAGTCGCTTAGCGAGAGCTACTACACGCTACGAGCAGTACTTC.

This chain uses TRBV9 with TRBJ2-1; 9 positions agree with TRBD2. Trimming cost V 1 base and J 8 bases; bases outside gene matches: 7. This CDR3 has 15 amino acids. Germline V gene data show CDR1 as SGDLS and CDR2 as YYNGEE. CDR3 nucleotides: TGTGCCAGCAGCGTAAATAGCGGGGGTATCGATGAGCAGTTCTTC. Its translation is CASSVNSGGIDEQFF.

This clone was found a few times. The chain couples TRBV6-1 to TRBJ1-6; a weak D match, TRBD1 (5 bases). This CDR3 is 13 amino acids long. V gave up 6 bases and J gave up 8 bases, with 11 bases separating them. Germline lookup yields CDR1 MNHNS and CDR2 SASEGT. The CDR3 DNA is TGTGCCAGCAGGCCTAGGGACTATTCACCCCTCCACTTT. It yields the protein CASRPRDYSPLHF.

The chain joins TRBV5-6 to TRBJ2-1; D is possibly TRBD2 (5 bases). The germline V gene encodes CDR1 SGHDT and CDR2 YYEEEE. The CDR3 has 15 residues. V was shortened by 4 bases and J by 0 bases, with 11 bases between the two germline ends. CDR3 sequence reads: CASSKPTNSYNEQFF. CDR3 DNA: TGTGCCAGCAGCAAACCGACTAACTCCTACAATGAGCAGTTCTTC.

The V and J genes are TRBV11-1 and TRBJ2-7, with D unresolved. V shed 4 bases and J shed 2 bases, with 12 bases lying between them. CDR1 is SGHAT, CDR2 FQDESV, per germline (reference sequence). The CDR3 is 14 amino acids. The CDR3 nucleotides are TGTGCCAGCAGCTCCTACGGACCCACCTACGAGCAGTACTTC. Protein: CASSSYGPTYEQYF.